The rows below give T cell receptor beta chains drawn from one sample of a study of PD-1 blockade in mismatch repair-deficient tumors. Here immunoSEQ multiplex PCR was the method, and the copy in TCRdb shows in-frame clones only, minus some. The sample holds tens of thousands of clones; about 91% are singletons and the top ten take roughly 14%. This specimen consisted of peripheral blood, obtained 52 weeks after starting pembrolizumab. The origin of the receptors is an adult with mismatch repair-deficient cancer. Each CDR3 is given with its conserved first and last residue. The D gene is left open where the match is weak. Expanded clones are given a class, and other clones once, few, many or no size at all.

j_call d_call clone_size v_call cdr3_nt cdr3_aa
TRBJ1-2 NA NA TRBV11-2 TGTGCCAGCAGCTTAGGAGGGGTGCACTATGGCTACACCTTC CASSLGGVHYGYTF
TRBJ2-7 TRBD2 NA TRBV7-2 TGTGCCAGCAGCTTAAAGACTAGCGGTCTCTCCTACGAGCAGTACTTC CASSLKTSGLSYEQYF
TRBJ2-2 TRBD1 NA TRBV30 TGTGCCTGGAGTGTTCAAGGGGGCTCCGGGGAGCTGTTTTTT CAWSVQGGSGELFF
TRBJ1-1 NA NA TRBV11-3 TGTGCCAGCAGCTTTGTAACAGTGACAGGGAACACTGAAGCTTTCTTT CASSFVTVTGNTEAFF
TRBJ2-2 NA NA TRBV6-6 TGTGCCAGTTCAGGTGCATTGGCCGGGGAGCTGTTTTTT CASSGALAGELFF
TRBJ2-5 NA NA TRBV6-5 TGTGCCAGCAGTTACGGCATAGCCGAGACCCAGTACTTC CASSYGIAETQYF
TRBJ2-2 NA NA TRBV5-4 TGTGCCAGCAGCTTGGTGCAGGGTGGCACCGGGGAGCTGTTTTTT CASSLVQGGTGELFF
TRBJ2-7 NA NA TRBV29-1 TGCAGCGTCCTGACAGGCCGGGGTCCCGAGCAGTACTTC CSVLTGRGPEQYF
TRBJ2-4 TRBD1 NA TRBV28 TGTGCCAGCAGTTTCCCGGACAGGGGGAAGGCCAAAAACATTCAGTACTTC CASSFPDRGKAKNIQYF
TRBJ2-1 TRBD2 once TRBV5-8 TGTGCCAGCAGCTTCGCGGGGGGCAATGAGCAGTTCTTC CASSFAGGNEQFF
TRBJ2-3 NA NA TRBV28 TGTGCCAGCAGCTCGTACACAGATACGCAGTATTTT CASSSYTDTQYF
TRBJ2-7 TRBD1 NA TRBV11-2 TGTGCCAGCAGCTATCGGACAGGGATTTACGAGCAGTACTTC CASSYRTGIYEQYF
TRBJ1-1 TRBD1 NA TRBV7-6 TGTGCCAGCAGCGAAGCCACAGGGGGCGAATTACTCACTGAAGCTTTCTTT CASSEATGGELLTEAFF
TRBJ2-2 TRBD2 NA TRBV11-3 TGTGCCAGCAGCTCAAGGACTAGCGGAAACACCGGGGAGCTGTTTTTT CASSSRTSGNTGELFF
TRBJ1-1 NA NA TRBV29-1 TGCAGCGCCCAAACAGGGAGCGGGGAAGCTTTCTTT CSAQTGSGEAFF
TRBJ2-7 TRBD2 NA TRBV2 TGTGCCAGCAGTGGAAGAAGCGGGAGAAGCAACTACGAGCAGTACTTC CASSGRSGRSNYEQYF
TRBJ2-5 NA NA TRBV7-6 TGTGCCAGCAGCCCAGGGACTGCCAAAGAGACCCAGTACTTC CASSPGTAKETQYF
TRBJ2-5 TRBD2 NA TRBV27 TGTGCCAGCAGTTTATCTTTAACCGTAGCGGGAGGATTGGAGACCCAGTACTTC CASSLSLTVAGGLETQYF
TRBJ1-4 NA NA TRBV19 TGTGCCAGTAAGGCGGTGGGCGCTAATGAAAAACTGTTTTTT CASKAVGANEKLFF
TRBJ2-3 NA NA TRBV5-1 TGCGCCAGCAGCTTGGAATTTTCAGATACGCAGTATTTT CASSLEFSDTQYF
TRBJ2-1 NA NA TRBV4-3 TGCGCCAGCAGCCAAGAAGTCGGGGGCCCACGGAATGAGCAGTTCTTC CASSQEVGGPRNEQFF
TRBJ1-2 NA NA TRBV11-2 TGTGCCAGCAGCTTAGGGGAAGCAGGGGAGTACTATGGCTACACCTTC CASSLGEAGEYYGYTF
TRBJ2-1 TRBD2 NA TRBV4-3 TGCGCCAGCAGCCAAACTAGCGGGGACTACAATGAGCAGTTCTTC CASSQTSGDYNEQFF
TRBJ2-1 TRBD2 NA TRBV28 TGTGCCAGCAGTCCCCGACAGGGACGGGCTAGCGGGAGGGCAGCCTACAATGAGCAGTTCTTC CASSPRQGRASGRAAYNEQFF
TRBJ1-1 NA NA TRBV4-2 TGTGCCAGCAGCCTGGCCGACACTGAAGCTTTCTTT CASSLADTEAFF
TRBJ2-3 NA NA TRBV5-4 TGTGCCAGCAGCCCCCGACCTGGCGCCACAGATACGCAGTATTTT CASSPRPGATDTQYF
TRBJ2-7 TRBD2 NA TRBV9 TGTGCCAGCAGCTTAGCGGCGGCTAGCGGATACGAGCAGTACTTC CASSLAAASGYEQYF
TRBJ2-2 TRBD1 NA TRBV7-9 TGTGCCAGCAGCCGGACAGGGGTAAACACCGGGGAGCTGTTTTTT CASSRTGVNTGELFF
TRBJ2-1 NA NA TRBV19 TGTGCCAGTAGTATAGATGGGCCACCCGGCAGGACTGAGCAGTTCTTC CASSIDGPPGRTEQFF
TRBJ2-3 NA NA TRBV9 TGTGCCAGCAGCGCGCAGGGGAGGTACACAGATACGCAGTATTTT CASSAQGRYTDTQYF
TRBJ2-1 NA once TRBV9 TGTGCCAGCGGTCCGAGGTGGGGGAGCTCCTACAATGAGCAGTTCTTC CASGPRWGSSYNEQFF
TRBJ2-2 NA NA TRBV7-6 TGTGCCAGCAGCTTAGCGCTTGACCGTAGTTCGAACACCGGGGAGCTGTTTTTT CASSLALDRSSNTGELFF
TRBJ1-2 TRBD1 NA TRBV28 TGTGCCAGCAGTTCCGCAACAGGGGGGTGGGGCTACACCTTC CASSSATGGWGYTF
TRBJ2-7 TRBD1 NA TRBV29-1 TGCAGCGTCCAATATGGGGACAGGGGTTACGAGCAGTACTTC CSVQYGDRGYEQYF
TRBJ1-3 TRBD1 NA TRBV4-1 TGCGCCAGCAGCCTCATCCGACTCGGGACAGAAGTTGGAAACACCATATATTTT CASSLIRLGTEVGNTIYF
TRBJ2-7 TRBD1 NA TRBV7-9 TGTGCCAGCACCCCCAGCCGGGACAGGGGGTTCGGGGAGCAGTACTTC CASTPSRDRGFGEQYF
TRBJ1-2 NA NA TRBV21-1 TGTGCCAGCAGTCCCTCCCTTTCAGGGTACACTAACTATGGCTACACCTTC CASSPSLSGYTNYGYTF
TRBJ2-7 NA NA TRBV27 TGTGCCAGCAGTCCCCCGAGGGGCCTCCAGTACTTC CASSPPRGLQYF
TRBJ2-7 TRBD1 NA TRBV10-2 TGCGCCAGCAGCGGACAGGACGAGCAGTACTTC CASSGQDEQYF
TRBJ2-7 TRBD1 NA TRBV6-5 TGTGCCAGCAGTTACAGGCCAGGGGGCGAGTACGAGCAGTACTTC CASSYRPGGEYEQYF
TRBJ2-3 TRBD2 NA TRBV9 TGTGCCAGCAGCAGCAGCGGGACTAGCACAGATACGCAGTATTTT CASSSSGTSTDTQYF
TRBJ2-7 NA NA TRBV29-1 TGCAGCGTTGAGAAACTGGGGGGAGATCCTGAGGGCTACGAGCAGTACTTC CSVEKLGGDPEGYEQYF
TRBJ2-2 NA NA TRBV19 TGTGCCAGTAGTATATACGGGGTGAACACCGGGGAGCTGTTTTTT CASSIYGVNTGELFF
TRBJ2-7 TRBD1 NA TRBV6-1 TGTGCCAGCAGGATCGGGACAGGTGGCTACGAGCAGTACTTC CASRIGTGGYEQYF
TRBJ1-5 NA NA TRBV7-2 TGTGCCAGCAGCTTAGGAGCAGGCCACAATCAGCCCCAGCATTTT CASSLGAGHNQPQHF